The 9 T cell receptor beta chains in this list originate from one sample, sequenced in a study of blood T cells in healthy people across ages. The authors ran a second PCR of 7 to 11 cycles using a sample-barcoded 5' primer and a J-beta primer mix. TCRdb fed the 5' RACE reads into MiXCR, producing one record per CDR3 protein. The sample records roughly 1,500,000 distinct CDR3 sequences, around 42% being singletons. The sequencing sample was made of blood. The receptor set was obtained from a woman aged 18-29 years in good health.

This rearrangement joins TRBV21-1 to TRBJ1-2; TRBD1 reflects the table's D call only, with no check against the DNA. TRBV21-1 is marked as a pseudogene. The CDR3 spans 13 residues. The CDR3: CASPGTGRYGYTF. The CDR3 nucleotides read TGTGCCAGCCCTGGGACGGGACGCTATGGCTACACCTTC.

This clonotype was observed a handful of times. The rearrangement uses TRBV4-1 and TRBJ2-7, with D tentatively TRBD1 (5 bases). Germline V gene data show CDR1 as MGHRA and CDR2 as YSYEKL. The CDR3 runs to 16 residues. Trimming took off 6 bases at V and 2 bases at J, with 20 bases between the two ends. For the CDR3, the DNA is TGCGCCAGCAGTCGCACCTTGGGCAGGGTGCCCTACGAGCAGTACTTC. Translated: CASSRTLGRVPYEQYF.

This chain links TRBV6-2 or TRBV6-3 with TRBJ2-7, with D hard to call. The CDR3 runs 12 residues. V lost 8 bases, J lost 3 bases, and 11 bases lay in between. Germline CDR1 reads MNHEY; CDR2 reads SVGEGT. Written as DNA, the CDR3 is TGTGCCAGCTTGGGGATTAACTACGAGCAGTACTTC. This sequence encodes CASLGINYEQYF.

In this sample, this clonotype turned up once. J is TRBJ1-6 and V is TRBV7-2, with D possibly matching TRBD1 (5 bases). This CDR3 is built from 13 residues. Looked up from germline, CDR1 is SGHTA and CDR2 is FQGNSA. With 1 base removed from V and 12 bases from J, the gap between germline ends came to 10 bases. The CDR3 loop is CASSLDLGGPLHF. The CDR3 nucleotides are TGTGCCAGCAGCTTAGACCTGGGGGGACCCCTCCACTTT.

The chain links TRBV12-3 or TRBV12-4 to TRBJ1-4; D uncertain. The CDR3 consists of 16 residues. V was shortened by 6 bases and J by 6 bases, with 20 bases between the two germline ends. DNA for the CDR3: TGTGCCAGCAGGAACAATCAAGGATTGGGTTATGAAAAACTGTTTTTT. Residues: CASRNNQGLGYEKLFF.

The genes are TRBV20-1 and TRBJ1-2, with 7 bases matching TRBD1. The CDR3 is 15 amino acids. Germline trimming cut 2 bases from V and 1 base from J; bases unmatched to any gene: 7. Germline CDR1 is DFQATT and CDR2 is SNEGSKA (reference sequence). CDR3 in amino acids: CSARLQGRDNYGYTF. The CDR3 nucleotides are TGCAGTGCTAGATTACAGGGGAGGGATAACTATGGCTACACCTTC.

This clonotype was seen at least ten times. DNA of the CDR3: TGTGCCAGCAGCCAAGATCCTCTAGGCTACGAGCAGTACTTC. Its translation is CASSQDPLGYEQYF. The rearrangement joins TRBV4-2 to TRBJ2-7; D is undetermined. V was trimmed by 0 bases and J by 3 bases, leaving 9 bases between them. The CDR3 covers 14 residues. The germline CDR1 and CDR2 sequences are LGHNA and YNFKEQ.

Comments on this clonotype: One end of the junction is discordant with germline, which a read error may explain. The rearrangement joins TRBV7-8 to TRBJ2-1, with D perhaps matching TRBD2 (6 bases). The germline V gene encodes CDR1 SGHVS and CDR2 FQNEAQ. CDR3 length: 14 residues. The CDR3 DNA is TGTGCCCGCAGCCCACCGGGACTCTACAATGAGCAGTTCTTC. This gives the protein CARSPPGLYNEQFF. Filled out from reference TRBV7-8 and TRBJ2-1, the complete variable domain reads GAGVSQSPRYKVAKRGQDVALRCDPISGHVSLFWYQQALGQGPEFLTYFQNEAQLDKSGLPSDRFFAERPEGSVSTLKIQRTQQEDSAVYLCARSPPGLYNEQFFGPGTRLTVL.

The chain recombines TRBV5-1 with TRBJ2-2; D is undetermined. Deletions cut 4 bases from V and 4 bases from J, with 11 bases between. Germline CDR1 SGHRS, CDR2 YFSETQ. The CDR3 sequence is 14 residues long. CDR3 protein: CASSPRSSTGELFF. CDR3 DNA: TGCGCCAGCAGCCCCCGGTCGAGCACCGGGGAGCTGTTTTTT.